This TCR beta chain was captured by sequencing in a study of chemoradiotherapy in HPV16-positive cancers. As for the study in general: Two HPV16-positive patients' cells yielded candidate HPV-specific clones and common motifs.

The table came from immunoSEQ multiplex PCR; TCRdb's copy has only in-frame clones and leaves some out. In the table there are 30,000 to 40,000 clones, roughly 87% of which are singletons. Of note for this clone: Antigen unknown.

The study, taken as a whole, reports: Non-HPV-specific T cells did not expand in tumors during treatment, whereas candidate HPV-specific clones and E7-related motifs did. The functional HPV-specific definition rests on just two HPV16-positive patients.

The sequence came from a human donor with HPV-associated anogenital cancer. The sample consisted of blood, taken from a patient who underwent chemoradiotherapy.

DNA of the CDR3: TGTGCCAGCAGCTTAGCGCAGAACTACGAGCAGTACTTC. Amino acid sequence: CASSLAQNYEQYF. The V gene is TRBV7-8, the J gene TRBJ2-7; D call uncertain. Germline-derived CDR1 and CDR2 are SGHVS and FQNEAQ. The CDR3 extends over 13 amino acids. V dropped 0 bases and J dropped 3 bases, with 6 bases sitting between them.